Shown below are 21 T cell receptor beta chains from a single sample sequenced in a study of T cell responses to AZD1222 COVID-19 vaccine. Repertoires were generated with immunoSEQ multiplex PCR, while TCRdb's copy carries only in-frame clones and drops some. The sample carries roughly 120,000 clones, around 82% recorded once. The sample in question was peripheral blood, obtained on day 0 of AZD1222 vaccination. Receptors were obtained from an adult in good health.

The V gene is TRBV7-9, the J gene TRBJ1-1, with a tentative D call TRBD1 (6 bases). The germline gives CDR1 SEHNR, CDR2 FQNEAQ (reference sequence). CDR3 length: 15 residues. V was pared by 2 bases and J by 7 bases, with 17 bases between. The CDR3 DNA is TGTGCCAGCAGCTTAACGGAACAGGGTCAATTTGAAGCTTTCTTT. It specifies CASSLTEQGQFEAFF.

The rearrangement uses TRBV9 and TRBJ2-3; 10 bases map to TRBD2. After removal of 4 bases from V and 10 bases from J, the junction contained 12 bases not matched to a gene. Germline CDR1 reads SGDLS; CDR2 reads YYNGEE. The CDR3 contains 15 residues. CDR3 sequence: CASSSTPGLAEAQYF. The CDR3 nucleotides read TGTGCCAGCAGCTCCACCCCCGGACTAGCGGAAGCGCAGTATTTT.

CDR3 amino acids: CASRISRDYHNEQFF. The DNA of the CDR3 is TGTGCCAGCAGAATTTCCAGGGATTATCACAATGAGCAGTTCTTC. This chain connects TRBV27 to TRBJ2-1; the D gene is possibly TRBD1 (5 bases). Trimming pared 6 bases from V and 5 bases from J, leaving 17 bases between. The CDR3 length is 15 residues. Germline CDR1 and CDR2: MNHEY and SMNVEV (reference sequence).

The chain is built from TRBV30 and TRBJ1-1; D might be TRBD1 (6 bases). Per the germline V gene, CDR1 is GTSNPN and CDR2 is SVGIG (reference sequence). The V and J ends lost 2 bases and 4 bases respectively, with 14 bases between them. CDR3 size: 14 residues. CDR3 amino acids: CAWSSTRGSTEAFF. CDR3 DNA sequence: TGTGCCTGGAGTAGCACGAGGGGGAGCACTGAAGCTTTCTTT. The full variable domain, its missing parts supplied by reference TRBV30 and TRBJ1-1, is SQTIHQWPATLVQPVGSPLSLECTVEGTSNPNLYWYRQAAGRGLQLLFYSVGIGQISSEVPQNLSASRPQDRQFILSSKKLLLSDSGFYLCAWSSTRGSTEAFFGQGTRLTVV.

The chain joins TRBV7-6 to TRBJ1-2; D uncertain. The ends were cut back, 1 base at V and 4 bases at J, with 16 bases in the middle. Per the germline V gene, CDR1 is SGHVS and CDR2 is FNYEAQ. There are 16 residues in the CDR3. The CDR3 is CASSLGVGLDVYGYTF. The CDR3 nucleotides read TGTGCCAGCAGCTTAGGGGTTGGTCTAGACGTCTATGGCTACACCTTC. The variable domain in full, with the rest retrieved from reference TRBV7-6 and TRBJ1-2, is GAGVSQSPRYKVTKRGQDVALRCDPISGHVSLYWYRQALGQGPEFLTYFNYEAQQDKSGLPNDRFSAERPEGSISTLTIQRTEQRDSAMYRCASSLGVGLDVYGYTFGSGTRLTVV.

The rearrangement links TRBV9 to TRBJ1-2, with 7 bases matching TRBD1. Germline trimming cut 0 bases from V and 12 bases from J; bases unmatched to any gene: 14. Germline V lookup: CDR1 SGDLS, CDR2 YYNGEE. CDR3 length: 15 amino acids. The CDR3 DNA is TGTGCCAGCAGCGTAGATGAAGGGACAGACTCCCGGAACACCTTC. Its protein product is CASSVDEGTDSRNTF.

The rearrangement joins TRBV2 to TRBJ1-4, with unresolved D. Deletions cut 2 bases from V and 8 bases from J, with 12 bases between. The CDR3 spans 14 residues. Germline lookup yields CDR1 SNHLY and CDR2 FYNNEI. CDR3 in DNA: TGTGCCAGCAGTGAATTCCCGGGGTCAGAAAAACTGTTTTTT. Translation: CASSEFPGSEKLFF. Supplemented by reference TRBV2 and TRBJ1-4, the full variable domain reads EPEVTQTPSHQVTQMGQEVILRCVPISNHLYFYWYRQILGQKVEFLVSFYNNEISEKSEIFDDQFSVERPDGSNFTLKIRSTKLEDSAMYFCASSEFPGSEKLFFGSGTQLSVL.

The chain employs TRBV5-4 and TRBJ2-5; 9 bases align to TRBD2. The CDR3 spans 14 residues. Per germline, CDR1 SGHNT and CDR2 YYREEE (reference sequence). The V segment lost 2 bases and the J segment 3 bases; nucleotides outside the gene matches: 2. CDR3 residues: CASSFRLAEETQYF. CDR3 bases: TGTGCCAGCAGCTTCAGACTAGCGGAAGAGACCCAGTACTTC.

This clone was observed once. This chain joins TRBV19 and TRBJ1-5, with D uncertain. The germline V gene has CDR1 LNHDA and CDR2 SQIVND (reference sequence). Trimming removed 7 bases at V and 4 bases at J, with 8 bases between. CDR3 size: 12 residues. The DNA of the CDR3 is TGTGCCAGTAATGAAGGGAATCAGCCCCAGCATTTT. As protein: CASNEGNQPQHF.

The rearrangement joins TRBV7-9 to TRBJ1-4; tentative D call: TRBD1 (6 bases). CDR1 SEHNR and CDR2 FQNEAQ come from the germline V gene (reference sequence). The V and J ends lost 1 base and 8 bases respectively, with 20 bases between them. The CDR3 has 17 amino acids. The CDR3 DNA sequence: TGTGCCAGCAGCTTAGACCCGGGGGCTCGGAATCGGGAAAAACTGTTTTTT. This gives the protein CASSLDPGARNREKLFF. The full variable domain, with the rest looked up from reference TRBV7-9 and TRBJ1-4, is DTGVSQNPRHKITKRGQNVTFRCDPISEHNRLYWYRQTLGQGPEFLTYFQNEAQLEKSRLLSDRFSAERPKGSFSTLEIQRTEQGDSAMYLCASSLDPGARNREKLFFGSGTQLSVL.

V gene TRBV4-1 combines with J gene TRBJ1-2; 7 nucleotides line up with TRBD1. Trimming at V came to 0 bases and at J to 3 bases, leaving 4 bases not matched to a gene. Germline V CDR1 and CDR2: MGHRA, YSYEKL. This CDR3 spans 15 amino acids. CDR3: CASSQDRQGDYGYTF. For the CDR3, the DNA is TGCGCCAGCAGCCAAGACAGGCAGGGGGACTATGGCTACACCTTC.

On this clone itself: Germline is not matched at one junction end, which may reflect a read error. The rearrangement joins TRBV30 to TRBJ2-3, with 8 bases matching TRBD1. CDR1 and CDR2 from the germline V gene are GTSNPN and SVGIG (reference sequence). This CDR3 region has 12 residues. The CDR3 DNA is TGTGCCTGGGGGACAGGACAGATTCGTTTGGATTTT. Its translation: CAWGTGQIRLDF.

V is TRBV15 and J is TRBJ1-2; 8 bases line up with TRBD1. V shed 1 base, J shed 4 bases, and the junction held 8 bases outside the gene matches. Germline V lookup: CDR1 LNHNV, CDR2 YYDKDF (reference sequence). The CDR3 is 16 residues long. The CDR3 DNA follows: TGTGCCACCAGCAGAGCCCCAGGGGGCTCCGTCTATGGCTACACCTTC. Translating gives CATSRAPGGSVYGYTF.

The rearrangement joins TRBV18 to TRBJ2-3; D remains ambiguous. V was clipped by 3 bases and J by 0 bases, with 13 bases between them. The CDR3 spans 16 residues. Germline-derived CDR1 and CDR2 are KGHSH and LQKENI. CDR3 protein: CASSPQLAASTDTQYF. The CDR3 bases are TGTGCCAGCTCACCTCAACTGGCGGCTAGCACAGATACGCAGTATTTT.

V gene TRBV7-2 combines with J gene TRBJ2-3, with a possible D match to TRBD1 (7 bases). There are 16 residues in the CDR3. Germline V gene sequence: CDR1 SGHTA, CDR2 FQGNSA. The V end lost 5 bases, the J end lost 5 bases, and 20 bases lay between the germline ends. The CDR3 sequence is CASSASGYRGGDTQYF. For the CDR3, the DNA is TGTGCCAGCAGCGCGAGTGGGTACAGGGGAGGAGATACGCAGTATTTT.

The rearrangement joins TRBV5-8 to TRBJ2-3; possible D gene TRBD1, 7 bases. Germline V gene sequence: CDR1 SGHTS, CDR2 YDEGEE. The CDR3 length is 14 residues. The germline V and J ends were trimmed by 4 bases and 6 bases, with 15 bases remaining between them. CDR3 DNA: TGTGCCAGCAGCAGAGGACAGGCGGGGGATACGCAGTATTTT. Translating it yields CASSRGQAGDTQYF.

The V gene is TRBV5-1, the J gene TRBJ1-1; the D gene is possibly TRBD1 (5 bases). The CDR3 runs 14 residues. Germline CDR1 reads SGHRS; CDR2 reads YFSETQ. The V end was cut by 4 bases, the J end by 1 base, with 11 bases between. The CDR3 loop reads CASSMGPSNTEAFF. Written as DNA, the CDR3 is TGCGCCAGCAGCATGGGACCATCGAACACTGAAGCTTTCTTT.

The J gene is TRBJ2-3, the V gene TRBV11-2, with 15 bases lining up with TRBD2. This CDR3 is 17 amino acids long. Germline-derived CDR1 and CDR2 are SGHAT and FQNNGV. The V and J ends lost 3 bases and 8 bases, in that order; junction bases with no gene match: 9. As DNA, the CDR3 is TGTGCCAGCAGCTTCGGGGGACTAGCGGGAGGACGGGTTACGCAGTATTTT. Translation gives CASSFGGLAGGRVTQYF.

The chain combines TRBV5-4 with TRBJ2-7, with a tentative D call TRBD2 (6 bases). The CDR3 length is 15 residues. V lost 4 bases and J 3 bases, leaving 17 bases between the germline ends. Looked up from germline, CDR1 is SGHNT and CDR2 is YYREEE (reference sequence). The CDR3 sequence: CASSPPPGGDYEQYF. The CDR3 coding sequence is TGTGCCAGCAGCCCTCCCCCAGGAGGGGACTACGAGCAGTACTTC.

The chain joins TRBV7-2 to TRBJ1-5; possible D gene TRBD1, 6 bases. V was clipped by 1 base and J by 9 bases, with 16 bases between them. The germline CDR1 and CDR2 sequences are SGHTA and FQGNSA. The CDR3 totals 15 residues. The CDR3 sequence: CASSLEQGSLAPQHF. CDR3 sequence (DNA): TGTGCCAGCAGCTTAGAACAGGGATCCCTAGCGCCCCAGCATTTT.

In its sample, this clone was seen a few times. The chain employs TRBV7-9 and TRBJ1-2, with D possibly being TRBD1 (5 bases). V lost 3 bases and J lost 7, with 9 bases in between. The CDR3 sequence is 12 residues long. Germline V lookup: CDR1 SEHNR, CDR2 FQNEAQ (reference sequence). The CDR3 region is CASSFSGGGYTF. The CDR3 DNA reads as TGTGCCAGCAGCTTTTCTGGGGGTGGCTACACCTTC.